The present entry profiles one TCR beta chain with its context. Its antigen is currently not known. No qualities accompany the bases; no much larger clone lies one base away. The data stem from a study of blood T cell repertoires in COVID-19 (dated by TCRdb to about 2020). For the wider study: Samples from collaborators originated in the United States, Italy and Spain and spanned both the acute and convalescent phases of COVID-19. The repertoires were made available in a free public database intended to serve as a resource for research on the immune response to SARS-CoV-2. Nearly every sample came with metadata listing a de-identified subject ID, COVID-19 status, age in years and sex. The prospective study material was composed of cDNA or gDNA derived from T cells, B-cell-depleted T cells, or PBMCs. The samples were drawn from two sources: the first 160 participants of the ongoing ImmuneRACE study, and 1,200 or so subjects contributed by 6 global collaborators. Subjects who had been exposed to COVID-19, were actively infected with it, or had recovered from it provided the deeply sampled blood TCRbeta repertoires that made up the dataset. Where available, HLA class I and class II types were taken from metadata supplied by the sample provider and were not determined by assay-based typing. Broad study findings and their caveats: The quantity of clinical and demographic metadata differed by source and by participant and was supplied without curation.

TCRbeta CDR3 regions were amplified from genomic DNA by means of the immunoSEQ Assay, a bias-controlled multiplex PCR. Concerning the study's data processing: Nucleated cell counts per sample were estimated from amplification of reference gene primers within the assay. To quantify the absolute abundance of each unique TCRbeta CDR3 rearrangement, sequence reads were collapsed and filtered. For each sample, productive Simpson clonality was calculated as the square root of Simpson's diversity index over productive rearrangements. The table was pulled from immuneACCESS by TCRdb, which kept in-frame rearrangements only. Such tables lose some clones; where checked, under half of the loss comes from unresolved V genes, and the rest has no known cause. V, J and clone size are those of that table, while D and trimming were read from the DNA. This sample holds 270,000 or so clones; 70% to 90% were observed only once. Around 6.3% of the sample comes from the top ten.

Participants in the prospective study were aged roughly 18 to 100 years, lived in some 24 United States geographic areas, and enrolled through a virtual design. In the prospective study, participants were assigned to cohorts based on the clinical history participants reported in a screening survey and a study questionnaire. A participant counted as exposed if, within 2 weeks of entering the study, that participant had been in contact with someone who had a PCR-confirmed or clinician-diagnosed COVID-19 case. In the prospective study, whole blood, serum and a nasopharyngeal or oropharyngeal swab were collected from each participant by mobile phlebotomists. Prospective study participants could optionally give additional blood draws and questionnaires over an approximately 2-month period. Prospective study blood samples were shipped either frozen or at room temperature before DNA extraction. The junction carries 11 bases between V and J, which are trimmed by 4 bases and 8 bases respectively. Including cysteine and phenylalanine, the CDR3 has 12 amino acids. The entry retains the CDR3 DNA only, 36 bases that are in frame from base 1. The germline V gene encodes CDR1 SGHNT and CDR2 YYREEE (reference sequence).

The chain links TRBV5-4 with TRBJ2-3; D gene: possibly TRBD1, on 6 matching bases. This TCR came from a woman between 45 and 60 years old who had been exposed to COVID-19. Sequenced: PBMCs or T cells enriched from blood (not recorded which). CDR3 region: CASSLQGGTQYF. The DNA is TGTGCCAGCAGCCTACAGGGCGGTACGCAGTATTTT.